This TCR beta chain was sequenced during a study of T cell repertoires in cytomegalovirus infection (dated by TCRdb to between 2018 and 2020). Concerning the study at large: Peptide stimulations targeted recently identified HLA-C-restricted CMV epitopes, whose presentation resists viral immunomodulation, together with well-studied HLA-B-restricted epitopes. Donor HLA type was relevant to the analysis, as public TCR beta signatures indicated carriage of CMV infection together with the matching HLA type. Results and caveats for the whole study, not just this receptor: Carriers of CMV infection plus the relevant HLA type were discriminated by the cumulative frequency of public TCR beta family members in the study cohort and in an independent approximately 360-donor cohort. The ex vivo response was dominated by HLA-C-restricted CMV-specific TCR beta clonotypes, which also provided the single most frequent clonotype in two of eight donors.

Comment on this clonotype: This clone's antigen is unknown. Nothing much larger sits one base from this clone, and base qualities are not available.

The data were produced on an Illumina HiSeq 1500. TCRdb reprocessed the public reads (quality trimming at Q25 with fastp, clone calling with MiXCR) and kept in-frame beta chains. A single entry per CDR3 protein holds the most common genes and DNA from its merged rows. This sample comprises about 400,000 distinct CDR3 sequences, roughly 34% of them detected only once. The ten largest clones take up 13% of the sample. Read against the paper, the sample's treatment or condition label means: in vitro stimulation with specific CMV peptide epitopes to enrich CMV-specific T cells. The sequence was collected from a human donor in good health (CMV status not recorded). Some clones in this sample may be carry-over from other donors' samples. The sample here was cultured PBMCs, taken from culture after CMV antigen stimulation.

The CDR3 amino acid sequence is: CASSPKTSGTVYNEQFF. The DNA is as follows: TGCGCCAGCAGCCCAAAGACTAGCGGGACGGTTTACAATGAGCAGTTCTTC. This chain is built from TRBV4-1 and TRBJ2-1; TRBD2 fits 11 bases in the junction. Including cysteine and phenylalanine, the CDR3 has 17 amino acids. The DNA shown is the 51-base CDR3, in frame from base 1. Based on the germline V gene, the CDR1 and CDR2 sequences are MGHRA and YSYEKL. V lost 4 bases and J lost 4 bases, and the count of bases not matched to a germline gene is 9.